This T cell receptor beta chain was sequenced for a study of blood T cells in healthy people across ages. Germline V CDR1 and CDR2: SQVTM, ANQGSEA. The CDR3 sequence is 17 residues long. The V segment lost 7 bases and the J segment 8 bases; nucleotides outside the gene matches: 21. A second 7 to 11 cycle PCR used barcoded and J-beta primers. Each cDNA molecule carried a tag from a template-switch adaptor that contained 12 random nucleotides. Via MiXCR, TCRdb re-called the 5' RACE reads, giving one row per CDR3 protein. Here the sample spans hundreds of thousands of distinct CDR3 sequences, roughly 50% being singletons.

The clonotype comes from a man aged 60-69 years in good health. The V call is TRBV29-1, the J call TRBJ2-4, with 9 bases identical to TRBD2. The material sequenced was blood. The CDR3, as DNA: TGCAGCGGATCGGCGAGGGTAGCGGGGGCCCTAGGATACATTCAGTACTTC. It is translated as CSGSARVAGALGYIQYF.